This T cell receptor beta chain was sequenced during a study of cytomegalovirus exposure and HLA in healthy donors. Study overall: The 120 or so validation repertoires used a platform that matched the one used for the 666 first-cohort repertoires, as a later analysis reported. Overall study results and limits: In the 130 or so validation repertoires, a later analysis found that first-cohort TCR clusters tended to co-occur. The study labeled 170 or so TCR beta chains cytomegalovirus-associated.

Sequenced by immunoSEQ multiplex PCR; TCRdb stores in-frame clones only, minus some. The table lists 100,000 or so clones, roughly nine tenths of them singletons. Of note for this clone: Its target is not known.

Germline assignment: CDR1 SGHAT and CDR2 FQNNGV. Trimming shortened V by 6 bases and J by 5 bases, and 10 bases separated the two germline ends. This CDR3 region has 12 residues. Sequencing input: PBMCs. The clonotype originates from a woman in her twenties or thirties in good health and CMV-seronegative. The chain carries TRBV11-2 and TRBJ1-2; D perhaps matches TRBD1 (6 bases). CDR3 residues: CASSPGQYGYTF. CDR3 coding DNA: TGTGCCAGCAGTCCCGGACAGTATGGCTACACCTTC.